The present entry profiles one T cell receptor beta chain with its context. The germline V and J ends were trimmed by 0 bases and 7 bases, with 8 bases remaining between them. The CDR3 has 13 residues. Germline V gives CDR1 SGDLS, CDR2 YYNGEE. The sample belongs to a study of blood T cell repertoires in COVID-19. Study background: In each case, the material was cDNA or gDNA derived from T cells, B-cell-depleted T cells, or PBMCs.

Generated by immunoSEQ multiplex PCR, the TCRdb table keeps only in-frame clones and is missing some. Of hundreds of thousands of clones in the sample, over 85% were seen once. The sequence derives from a woman in her twenties or thirties with acute COVID-19. Sequencing input: PBMCs or T cells enriched from blood (not recorded which). This chain connects TRBV9 to TRBJ1-5, with no clear D. CDR3: CASSVDEVQPQHF. CDR3 DNA: TGTGCCAGCAGCGTAGACGAGGTACAGCCCCAGCATTTT.